This T cell receptor (beta chain) is from a study of T cells in tuberculosis. Study at large: IGRA-negative adolescents, IGRA-positive adolescents with latent tuberculosis and adults with active tuberculosis formed this South African cohort.

The assay was immunoSEQ multiplex PCR, and TCRdb's table has in-frame clones only and misses some. The sample holds tens of thousands of clones, under 98% seen once. In its sample, this clone was seen once. Its antigen remains unknown. Study results and limitations: Selection depended on which cryopreserved specimens were available.

The germline V gene has CDR1 SGDLS and CDR2 YYNGEE. The CDR3 covers 14 residues. Losses at the gene ends were 5 bases for V and 1 base for J; bases not matched to a gene: 4. Sequenced sample: PBMCs. The TCR sequence derives from a donor aged 10-29 years with latent tuberculosis or without tuberculosis infection. The chain links TRBV9 to TRBJ2-7; 9 bases fit TRBD2. In DNA form, the CDR3 reads TGTGCCAGCAGTCGGACTAGCGATTCCTACGAGCAGTACTTC. It codes for CASSRTSDSYEQYF.